These 26 T cell receptor beta chains were all obtained from the same sample, sequenced in a study of type 1 regulatory T cells. The study's findings and limits: Compared with non-type 1 regulatory T cells, type 1 regulatory T cells showed a more restricted TCR repertoire.

These receptors have no identified antigens. TCRdb fed the reads into MiXCR, producing one record per CDR3 protein. The repertoire has tens of thousands of distinct CDR3 sequences, less than 25% of them found once; the top ten carry 8.3%. The source material was cultured type 1 regulatory T (Tr1) cells, either the whole culture or a sorted fraction (not recorded which). Every receptor here comes from a human donor in good health.

This chain uses TRBV30 with TRBJ2-1, with a tentative D call TRBD2 (5 bases). CDR3 length: 15 amino acids. V lost 0 bases, J lost 1 base, and 10 bases lay in between. Germline CDR1 reads GTSNPN; CDR2 reads SVGIG (reference sequence). Written as DNA, the CDR3 is TGTGCCTGGAGTGTGGACTTGCAATCCTACAATGAGCAGTTCTTC. This sequence encodes CAWSVDLQSYNEQFF. The variable domain in full, with the rest retrieved from reference TRBV30 and TRBJ2-1, is SQTIHQWPATLVQPVGSPLSLECTVEGTSNPNLYWYRQAAGRGLQLLFYSVGIGQISSEVPQNLSASRPQDRQFILSSKKLLLSDSGFYLCAWSVDLQSYNEQFFGPGTRLTVL.

V gene TRBV18 combines with J gene TRBJ2-7; 11 bases match TRBD1. The CDR3 sequence is 15 residues long. Germline-derived CDR1 and CDR2 are KGHSH and LQKENI. The J segment lost 3 bases and the V segment lost 6 bases, leaving 7 bases of the junction unmatched. CDR3 nucleotide sequence: TGTGCCAGCTCCCCTGGGACAGGGGGACTCTACGAGCAGTACTTC. The encoded protein is CASSPGTGGLYEQYF.

This clonotype was detected a few times. This rearrangement joins TRBV20-1 to TRBJ2-7, with D unresolved. The germline V gene has CDR1 DFQATT and CDR2 SNEGSKA (reference sequence). CDR3 size: 13 residues. V was pared by 1 base and J by 3 bases, with 10 bases between. The CDR3 nucleotides are TGCAGTGCTAGAGGCACTATATTCTACGAGCAGTACTTC. Translated, it gives CSARGTIFYEQYF.

This clonotype was recorded a few times. The rearrangement joins TRBV7-8 to TRBJ1-4; D remains ambiguous. CDR1 SGHVS and CDR2 FQNEAQ come from the germline V gene. V was trimmed by 1 base and J by 7 bases, leaving 10 bases between them. The CDR3 spans 14 residues. CDR3 DNA sequence: TGTGCCAGCAGCTTAGGGCAATGGGGTGAAAAACTGTTTTTT. Its protein product is CASSLGQWGEKLFF.

Only a few counts were recorded for this clonotype. J is TRBJ1-4 and V is TRBV29-1, with 12 bases aligning to TRBD1. Germline V gene sequence: CDR1 SQVTM, CDR2 ANQGSEA. The V and J ends lost 4 bases and 8 bases, in that order; junction bases with no gene match: 5. CDR3 length equals 14 residues. The DNA of the CDR3 is TGCAGCGTTGTGATGGGACAGGGGGCGGAAAAACTGTTTTTT. Its protein product is CSVVMGQGAEKLFF.

This chain connects TRBV29-1 to TRBJ2-3; D uncertain. Trimming pared 7 bases from V and 1 base from J, leaving 6 bases between. Looked up from germline, CDR1 is SQVTM and CDR2 is ANQGSEA. CDR3 length: 11 residues. The CDR3 loop reads CSADRTDTQYF. The CDR3 region has the DNA TGCAGCGCTGATCGCACAGATACGCAGTATTTT.

Note on this clonotype: Mismatch with germline at one junction end may stem from a read error. The chain recombines TRBV20-1 with TRBJ2-5; D is perhaps TRBD1 (5 bases). CDR3 size: 12 residues. The V gene's germline CDR1 is DFQATT and CDR2 SNEGSKA (reference sequence). The CDR3 DNA follows: TGCAGTGCTCAGACAGCCCAAGAGACCCAGCACTTC. It specifies CSAQTAQETQHF.

This clonotype was observed a handful of times. The gene calls are TRBV28 and TRBJ1-4, with D possibly matching TRBD1 (5 bases). Germline CDR1 reads MDHEN; CDR2 reads SYDVKM. CDR3 length: 14 amino acids. Between the trimmed V and J ends, which lost 6 bases and 6 bases, there was a span of 14 bases. The CDR3 here is CASRLRGSHEKLFF. The CDR3 DNA follows: TGTGCCAGCAGGCTGAGGGGTTCTCATGAAAAACTGTTTTTT.

Only a few counts were recorded for this clonotype. This chain uses TRBV12-3 or TRBV12-4 with TRBJ1-4; no clear D. This CDR3 has 14 residues. V lost 4 bases, J lost 8 bases, and 14 bases lay in between. CDR3 region: CASSSDSTREKLFF. The CDR3 DNA is TGTGCCAGCAGTTCGGACTCGACGAGGGAAAAACTGTTTTTT.

This clonotype was seen a handful of times. This sequence joins TRBV5-5 and TRBJ2-1; 10 bases align to TRBD1. The CDR3 sequence is 15 residues long. V lost 4 bases and J lost 3; bases outside the gene matches: 4. Per the germline V gene, CDR1 is SGHKS and CDR2 is YYEKEE (reference sequence). CDR3 region: CASSPRTGGYNEQFF. For the CDR3, the DNA is TGTGCCAGCAGCCCCCGGACAGGGGGCTACAATGAGCAGTTCTTC.

V and J are TRBV20-1 and TRBJ2-7; D possibly corresponds to TRBD2 (6 bases). The CDR3 totals 12 residues. V gave up 6 bases and J gave up 3 bases, with 12 bases separating them. CDR1 DFQATT and CDR2 SNEGSKA come from the germline V gene (reference sequence). This chain's CDR3 is CSAAGTDYEQYF. As DNA, the CDR3 is TGCAGTGCCGCGGGGACTGACTACGAGCAGTACTTC.

This clonotype was detected only a few times. This chain joins TRBV4-2 and TRBJ2-7; 7 bases fit TRBD1. The CDR3 extends over 14 amino acids. After removal of 0 bases from V and 3 bases from J, the junction contained 2 bases not matched to a gene. Germline loops: CDR1 LGHNA, CDR2 YNFKEQ. The CDR3 nucleotides are TGTGCCAGCAGCCAAGAGTGGGACAGCTACGAGCAGTACTTC. Protein sequence: CASSQEWDSYEQYF.

The genes are TRBV12-3 or TRBV12-4 and TRBJ2-1; D uncertain. The CDR3 runs to 13 residues. The ends were cut back, 4 bases at V and 6 bases at J, with 10 bases in the middle. CDR3 in DNA: TGTGCCAGCAGTTCTCTTTCGACCAATGAGCAGTTCTTC. As protein: CASSSLSTNEQFF.

The chain is built from TRBV5-1 and TRBJ2-5; D not resolved. Germline-derived CDR1 and CDR2 are SGHRS and YFSETQ. This CDR3 is 13 amino acids long. V was shortened by 6 bases and J by 4 bases, with 13 bases between the two germline ends. As DNA, the CDR3 is TGCGCCAGCAACCCGGGCCTGGGAGAGACCCAGTACTTC. This codes for CASNPGLGETQYF.

This clonotype showed up just a few times. V usage is TRBV7-2 and J usage is TRBJ2-1; 7 nucleotides agree with TRBD2. The germline V gene encodes CDR1 SGHTA and CDR2 FQGNSA. Germline trimming cut 6 bases from V and 6 bases from J; bases unmatched to any gene: 5. This CDR3 contains 13 residues. The CDR3, as DNA: TGTGCCAGCAGTCTACTAGCGATCAATGAGCAGTTCTTC. It is translated as CASSLLAINEQFF.

This chain connects TRBV12-3 or TRBV12-4 to TRBJ1-3; D ambiguous. The CDR3 extends over 16 amino acids. Trimming removed 4 bases at V and 0 bases at J, with 13 bases between. CDR3 protein: CASSSYGSGSGNTIYF. DNA of the CDR3: TGTGCCAGCAGTTCTTACGGCAGTGGCTCTGGAAACACCATATATTTT.

The chain carries TRBV28 and TRBJ1-5; D unclear. Looked up from germline, CDR1 is MDHEN and CDR2 is SYDVKM. The CDR3 is made up of 11 amino acids. Trimming removed 5 bases at V and 4 bases at J, with 3 bases between. The CDR3 sequence is CASSQNQPQHF. The CDR3 DNA sequence: TGTGCCAGCAGTCAGAATCAGCCCCAGCATTTT.

The rearrangement links TRBV2 to TRBJ2-7, with 10 bases fitting TRBD2. In germline, CDR1 is SNHLY, CDR2 FYNNEI. CDR3 size: 14 residues. The V gene end was trimmed by 6 bases and the J gene end by 9 bases; junction bases not matched to a gene: 11. CDR3 DNA: TGTGCCAGCAGGCCTAGCGGGAGTGCTAATGCGCAGTACTTC. Its translation is CASRPSGSANAQYF.

This clonotype came up many times. The chain combines TRBV6-1 with TRBJ1-4; the match to TRBD1 covers 7 bases. J lost 8 bases, V lost 3 bases, and 6 bases had no gene match. The CDR3 runs 14 residues. In germline, CDR1 is MNHNS, CDR2 SASEGT. DNA for the CDR3: TGTGCCAGCAGTGACGGACAGGTTGGGGAAAAACTGTTTTTT. Translation gives CASSDGQVGEKLFF.

This clonotype has only a few counts. The chain is built from TRBV5-1 and TRBJ2-7; 7 nucleotides line up with TRBD2. Germline values: CDR1 SGHRS, CDR2 YFSETQ. Trimming at V came to 4 bases and at J to 0 bases, leaving 10 bases not matched to a gene. The CDR3 is made up of 16 amino acids. CDR3 DNA: TGCGCCAGCAGCGCCCTGATGGCGGGAGTCTCCTACGAGCAGTACTTC. Translation: CASSALMAGVSYEQYF.

This clonotype is a singleton in its sample. The J gene is TRBJ2-5, the V gene TRBV30; D is unclear. Germline CDR1 and CDR2: GTSNPN and SVGIG (reference sequence). This CDR3 is 13 amino acids long. V gave up 0 bases and J gave up 1 base, with 6 bases separating them. In DNA, the CDR3 is TGTGCCTGGAGTGTGGTCTTCCAAGAGACCCAGTACTTC. This sequence encodes CAWSVVFQETQYF.

This clonotype was seen only once. This likely comes from a read error, as the CDR3 has no conserved phenylalanine or tryptophan at its end. The chain combines TRBV5-1 with TRBJ2-1, with 7 bases identical to TRBD1. The CDR3 contains 16 residues. The V gene's germline CDR1 is SGHRS and CDR2 YFSETQ. The J segment lost 1 base and the V segment lost 4 bases, leaving 8 bases of the junction unmatched. The CDR3 loop reads CASSTRDRFSYNEQFL. In nucleotides, the CDR3 is TGCGCCAGCAGCACAAGGGACAGATTTTCCTACAATGAGCAGTTCCTC.

This clonotype was counted only a few times. The V gene is TRBV21-1, the J gene TRBJ2-5; the D call of TRBD1 is as the table states it, not checked on the DNA. TRBV21-1 is deemed a pseudogene. The CDR3 covers 15 residues. For the CDR3, the DNA is TGTGCCAGCAGCTCCCCAGACAGGGGGCCAGAGACCCAGTACTTC. Amino acid sequence: CASSSPDRGPETQYF.

V and J are TRBV24-1 and TRBJ2-3, with D uncertain. The length of the CDR3 is 12 residues. Trimming took off 7 bases at V and 4 bases at J, with 8 bases between the two ends. CDR1 and CDR2 (germline): KGHDR, SFDVKD. CDR3 protein: CATSGEPDTQYF. The CDR3, as DNA: TGTGCCACCAGCGGAGAACCAGATACGCAGTATTTT.

The V and J genes are TRBV30 and TRBJ2-5, with D possibly TRBD2 on 5 matching bases. This CDR3 is built from 11 residues. The germline V gene encodes CDR1 GTSNPN and CDR2 SVGIG (reference sequence). V gave up 4 bases and J gave up 7 bases, with 10 bases separating them. CDR3 region: CAWIGIGTQYF. The DNA of the CDR3 is TGTGCCTGGATCGGGATTGGGACCCAGTACTTC.

The rearrangement uses TRBV4-3 and TRBJ2-3, with 12 bases matching TRBD1. This CDR3 region has 15 residues. The V segment lost 3 bases and the J segment 3 bases; nucleotides outside the gene matches: 1. Germline V gives CDR1 LGHNA, CDR2 YSLEER. DNA for the CDR3: TGCGCCAGCAGCCAGGGACAGGGGGCAACAGATACGCAGTATTTT. This translates into CASSQGQGATDTQYF.